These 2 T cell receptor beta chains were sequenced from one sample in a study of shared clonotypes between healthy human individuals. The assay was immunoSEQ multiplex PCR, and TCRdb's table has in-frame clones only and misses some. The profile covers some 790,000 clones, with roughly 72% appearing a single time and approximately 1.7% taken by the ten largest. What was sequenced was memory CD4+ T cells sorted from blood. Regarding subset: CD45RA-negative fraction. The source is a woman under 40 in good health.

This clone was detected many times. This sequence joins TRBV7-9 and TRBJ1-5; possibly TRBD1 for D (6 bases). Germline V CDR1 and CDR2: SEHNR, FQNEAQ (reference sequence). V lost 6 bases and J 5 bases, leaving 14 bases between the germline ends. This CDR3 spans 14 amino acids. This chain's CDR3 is CASSSGTQHQPQHF. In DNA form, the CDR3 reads TGTGCCAGCAGTTCCGGGACACAGCATCAGCCCCAGCATTTT.

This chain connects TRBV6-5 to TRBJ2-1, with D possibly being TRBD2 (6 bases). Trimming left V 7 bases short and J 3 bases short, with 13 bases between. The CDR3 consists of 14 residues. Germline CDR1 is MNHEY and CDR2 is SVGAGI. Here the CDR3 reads CASKSQGGYNEQFF. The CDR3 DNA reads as TGTGCCAGCAAAAGCCAGGGAGGCTACAATGAGCAGTTCTTC.